This T cell receptor beta chain was documented in a study of identical twins. Notes on the study in general: There was an excess of low generation probability in the out-of-frame alpha sequences that twins shared.

This clonotype was counted ten times or more. Its antigen is not known. TCRdb passed the 5' RACE reads through MiXCR, listing each CDR3 protein once. Found here are about 100,000 distinct CDR3 sequences, 5.9% of them singletons; the top ten hold about an eighth. V was pared by 4 bases and J by 4 bases, with 13 bases between. The CDR3 covers 15 residues. In germline, CDR1 is SNHLY, CDR2 FYNNEI. The chain has TRBV2 and TRBJ2-2; D is unresolved. Material for sequencing was memory T cells sorted from blood. This sequence originates from a woman between 45 and 60 years old in good health. As DNA, the CDR3 is TGTGCCAGCAGTGTCGTGGCAGCGCCCACCGGGGAGCTGTTTTTT. This gives the protein CASSVVAAPTGELFF.